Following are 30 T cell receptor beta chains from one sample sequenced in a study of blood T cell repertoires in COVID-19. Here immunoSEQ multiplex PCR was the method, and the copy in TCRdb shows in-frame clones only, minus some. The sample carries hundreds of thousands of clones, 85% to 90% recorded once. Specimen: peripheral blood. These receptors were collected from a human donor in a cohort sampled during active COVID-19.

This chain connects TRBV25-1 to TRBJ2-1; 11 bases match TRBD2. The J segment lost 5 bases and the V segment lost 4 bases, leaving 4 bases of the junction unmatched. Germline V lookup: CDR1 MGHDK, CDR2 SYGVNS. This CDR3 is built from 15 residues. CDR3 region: CASSGGGLADNEQFF. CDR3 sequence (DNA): TGTGCCAGCAGTGGTGGGGGACTAGCGGACAATGAGCAGTTCTTC.

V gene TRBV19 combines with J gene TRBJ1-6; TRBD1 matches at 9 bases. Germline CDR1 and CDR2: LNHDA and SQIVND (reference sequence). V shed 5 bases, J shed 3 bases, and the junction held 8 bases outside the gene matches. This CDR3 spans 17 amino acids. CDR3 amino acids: CASSDEVGQGYNSPLHF. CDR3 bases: TGTGCCAGTAGTGACGAGGTGGGACAGGGCTATAATTCACCCCTCCACTTT.

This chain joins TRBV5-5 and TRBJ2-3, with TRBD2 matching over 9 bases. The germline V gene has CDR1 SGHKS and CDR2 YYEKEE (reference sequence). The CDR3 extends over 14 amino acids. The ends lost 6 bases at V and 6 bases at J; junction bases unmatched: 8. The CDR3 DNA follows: TGTGCCAGCACCACTAGCGGGCGCTGGGATACGCAGTATTTT. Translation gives CASTTSGRWDTQYF.

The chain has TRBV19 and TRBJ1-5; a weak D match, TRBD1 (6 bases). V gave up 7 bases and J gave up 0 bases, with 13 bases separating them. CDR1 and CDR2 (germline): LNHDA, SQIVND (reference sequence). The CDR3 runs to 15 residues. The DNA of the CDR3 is TGTGCCAGTACCCCGCAGGGGATTAGCAATCAGCCCCAGCATTTT. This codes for CASTPQGISNQPQHF.

CDR3 in amino acids: CASMKTANYGYTF. The CDR3 DNA is TGTGCCAGCATGAAAACAGCAAACTATGGCTACACCTTC. The chain is built from TRBV28 and TRBJ1-2, with unresolved D. Trimming removed 7 bases from V and 2 bases from J, with 11 bases in between. Germline V gene lookup returns CDR1 MDHEN and CDR2 SYDVKM. The CDR3 consists of 13 residues.

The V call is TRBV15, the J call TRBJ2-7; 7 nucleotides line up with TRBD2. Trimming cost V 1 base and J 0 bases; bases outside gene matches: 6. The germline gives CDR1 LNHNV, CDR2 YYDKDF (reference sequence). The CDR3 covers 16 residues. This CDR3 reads CATSRVGGVSSYEQYF. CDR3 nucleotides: TGTGCCACCAGCAGAGTGGGGGGGGTGAGCTCCTACGAGCAGTACTTC.

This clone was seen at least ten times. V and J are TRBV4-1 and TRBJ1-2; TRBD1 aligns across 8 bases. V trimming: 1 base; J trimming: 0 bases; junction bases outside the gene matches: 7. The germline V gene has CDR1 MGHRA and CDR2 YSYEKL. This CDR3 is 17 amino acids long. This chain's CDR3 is CASSQATGAGTNYGYTF. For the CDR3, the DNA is TGCGCCAGCAGCCAAGCGACAGGGGCTGGAACTAACTATGGCTACACCTTC.

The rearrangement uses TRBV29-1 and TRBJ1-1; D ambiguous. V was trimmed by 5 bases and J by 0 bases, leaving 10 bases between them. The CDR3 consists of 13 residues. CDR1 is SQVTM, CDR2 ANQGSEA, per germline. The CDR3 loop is CSVSRGLNTEAFF. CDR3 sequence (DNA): TGCAGCGTTAGCCGGGGTTTGAACACTGAAGCTTTCTTT.

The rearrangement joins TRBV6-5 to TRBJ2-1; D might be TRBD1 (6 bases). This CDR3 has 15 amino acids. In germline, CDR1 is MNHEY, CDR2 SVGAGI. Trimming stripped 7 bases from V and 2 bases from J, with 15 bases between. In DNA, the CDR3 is TGTGCCAGCACCCGACCTGGGGGCGCCTACAATGAGCAGTTCTTC. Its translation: CASTRPGGAYNEQFF.

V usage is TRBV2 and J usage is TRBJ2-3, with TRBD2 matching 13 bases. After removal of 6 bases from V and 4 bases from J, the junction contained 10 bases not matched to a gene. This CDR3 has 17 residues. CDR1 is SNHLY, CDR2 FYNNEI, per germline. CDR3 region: CASRPGLAGREADTQYF. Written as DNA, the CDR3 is TGTGCCAGCAGGCCGGGACTAGCGGGGAGGGAGGCAGATACGCAGTATTTT.

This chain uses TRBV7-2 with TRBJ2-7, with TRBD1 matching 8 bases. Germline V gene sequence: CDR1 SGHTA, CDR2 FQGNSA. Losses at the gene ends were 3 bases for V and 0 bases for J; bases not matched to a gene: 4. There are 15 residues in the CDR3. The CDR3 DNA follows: TGTGCCAGCAGCTTTCGACAGGGGAGCTCCTACGAGCAGTACTTC. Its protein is CASSFRQGSSYEQYF.

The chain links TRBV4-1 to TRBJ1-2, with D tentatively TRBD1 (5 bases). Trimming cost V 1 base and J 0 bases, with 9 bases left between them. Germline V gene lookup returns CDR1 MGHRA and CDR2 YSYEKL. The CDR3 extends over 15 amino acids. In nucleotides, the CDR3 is TGCGCCAGCAGCCAAGGTAACAGGCCTAACTATGGCTACACCTTC. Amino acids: CASSQGNRPNYGYTF.

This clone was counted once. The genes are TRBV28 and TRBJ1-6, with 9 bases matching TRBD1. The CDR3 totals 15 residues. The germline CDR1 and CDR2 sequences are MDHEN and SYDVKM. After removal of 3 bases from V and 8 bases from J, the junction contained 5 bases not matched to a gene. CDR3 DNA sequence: TGTGCCAGCAGTTTGCCACAGGGGGCTGATTCACCCCTCCACTTT. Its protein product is CASSLPQGADSPLHF.

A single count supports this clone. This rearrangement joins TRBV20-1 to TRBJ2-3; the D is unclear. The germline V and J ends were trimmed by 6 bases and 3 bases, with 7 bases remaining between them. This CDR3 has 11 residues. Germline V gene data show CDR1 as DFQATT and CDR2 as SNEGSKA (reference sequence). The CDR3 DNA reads TGCAGTGCGGAGACTACAGATACGCAGTATTTT. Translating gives CSAETTDTQYF.

The CDR3 DNA reads as TGTGCCAGCAGGAGGACAGGGGAGGGGGTTACGGGTGAGCAGTTCTTC. It specifies CASRRTGEGVTGEQFF. The rearrangement uses TRBV7-9 and TRBJ2-1; 9 nucleotides match TRBD1. The CDR3 is 16 amino acids. The junction had 15 bases not matched to a gene; V was cut back by 6 bases and J by 9 bases. CDR1 is SEHNR and CDR2 is FQNEAQ in the germline V gene (reference sequence).

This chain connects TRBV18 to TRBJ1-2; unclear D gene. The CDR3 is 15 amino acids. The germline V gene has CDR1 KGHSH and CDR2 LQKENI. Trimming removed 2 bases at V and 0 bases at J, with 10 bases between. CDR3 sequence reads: CASSPTGNSNYGYTF. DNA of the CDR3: TGTGCCAGCTCACCAACGGGGAATTCTAACTATGGCTACACCTTC.

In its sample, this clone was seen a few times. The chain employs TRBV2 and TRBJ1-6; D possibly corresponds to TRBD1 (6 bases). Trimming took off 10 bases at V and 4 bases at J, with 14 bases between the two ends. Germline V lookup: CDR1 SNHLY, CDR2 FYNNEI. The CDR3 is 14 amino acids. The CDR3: CATQDRQYNSPLHF. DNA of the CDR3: TGTGCCACCCAGGACAGACAATATAATTCACCCCTCCACTTT.

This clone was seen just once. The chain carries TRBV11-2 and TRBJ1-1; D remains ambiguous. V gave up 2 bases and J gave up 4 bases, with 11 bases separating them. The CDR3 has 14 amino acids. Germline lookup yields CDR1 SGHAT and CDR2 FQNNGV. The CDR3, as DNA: TGTGCCAGCAGCTTACTGTCAGTCGCCACTGAAGCTTTCTTT. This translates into CASSLLSVATEAFF.

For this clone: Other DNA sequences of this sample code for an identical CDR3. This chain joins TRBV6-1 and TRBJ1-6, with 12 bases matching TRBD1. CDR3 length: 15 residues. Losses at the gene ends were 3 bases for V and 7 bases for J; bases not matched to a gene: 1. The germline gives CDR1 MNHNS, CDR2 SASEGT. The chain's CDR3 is CASSEGTGGNSPLHF. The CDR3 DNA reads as TGTGCCAGCAGTGAGGGGACAGGGGGCAATTCACCCCTCCACTTT.

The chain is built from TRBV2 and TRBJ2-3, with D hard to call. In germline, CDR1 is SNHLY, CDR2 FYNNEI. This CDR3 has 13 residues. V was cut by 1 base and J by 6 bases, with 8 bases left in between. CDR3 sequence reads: CASSEGRLDTQYF. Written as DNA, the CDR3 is TGTGCCAGCAGTGAAGGCAGGCTGGATACGCAGTATTTT.

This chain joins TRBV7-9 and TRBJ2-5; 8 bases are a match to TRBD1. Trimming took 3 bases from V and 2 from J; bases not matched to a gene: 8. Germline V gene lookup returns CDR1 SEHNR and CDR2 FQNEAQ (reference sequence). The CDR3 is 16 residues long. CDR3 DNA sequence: TGTGCCAGCAGCTTCGGGACAGGCAAGGTACAAGAGACCCAGTACTTC. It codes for CASSFGTGKVQETQYF. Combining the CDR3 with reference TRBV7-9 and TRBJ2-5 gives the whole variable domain DTGVSQNPRHKITKRGQNVTFRCDPISEHNRLYWYRQTLGQGPEFLTYFQNEAQLEKSRLLSDRFSAERPKGSFSTLEIQRTEQGDSAMYLCASSFGTGKVQETQYFGPGTRLLVL.

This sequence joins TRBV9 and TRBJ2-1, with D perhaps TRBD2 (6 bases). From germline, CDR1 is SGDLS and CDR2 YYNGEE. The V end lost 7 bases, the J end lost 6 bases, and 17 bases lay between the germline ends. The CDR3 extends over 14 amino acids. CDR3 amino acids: CASATSPYSNEQFF. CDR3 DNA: TGTGCCAGCGCCACTAGCCCGTACTCCAATGAGCAGTTCTTC. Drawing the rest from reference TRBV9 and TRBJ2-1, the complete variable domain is DSGVTQTPKHLITATGQRVTLRCSPRSGDLSVYWYQQSLDQGLQFLIQYYNGEERAKGNILERFSAQQFPDLHSELNLSSLELGDSALYFCASATSPYSNEQFFGPGTRLTVL.

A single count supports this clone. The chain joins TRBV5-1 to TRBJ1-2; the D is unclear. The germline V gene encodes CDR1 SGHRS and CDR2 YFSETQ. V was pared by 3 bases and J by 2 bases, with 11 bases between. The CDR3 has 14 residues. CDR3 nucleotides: TGCGCCAGCAGCTCCGTGGCGGGGAACTATGGCTACACCTTC. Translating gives CASSSVAGNYGYTF.

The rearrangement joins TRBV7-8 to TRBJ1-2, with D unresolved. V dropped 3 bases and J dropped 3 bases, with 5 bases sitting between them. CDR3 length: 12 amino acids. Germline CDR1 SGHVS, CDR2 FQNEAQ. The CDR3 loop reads CASSFGDYGYTF. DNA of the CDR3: TGTGCCAGCAGCTTCGGGGACTATGGCTACACCTTC.

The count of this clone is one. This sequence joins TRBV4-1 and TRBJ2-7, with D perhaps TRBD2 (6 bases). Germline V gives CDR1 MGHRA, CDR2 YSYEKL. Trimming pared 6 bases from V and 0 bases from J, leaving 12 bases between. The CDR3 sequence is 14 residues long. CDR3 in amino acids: CASSLGGISYEQYF. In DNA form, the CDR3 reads TGCGCCAGCAGTTTGGGGGGTATCTCCTACGAGCAGTACTTC.

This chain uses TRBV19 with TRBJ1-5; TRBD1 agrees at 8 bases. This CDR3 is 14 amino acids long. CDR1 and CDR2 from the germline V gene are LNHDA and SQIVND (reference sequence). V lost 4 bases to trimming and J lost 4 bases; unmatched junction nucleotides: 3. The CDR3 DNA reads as TGTGCCAGTAGTAGTCGACAGGGGAATCAGCCCCAGCATTTT. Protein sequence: CASSSRQGNQPQHF. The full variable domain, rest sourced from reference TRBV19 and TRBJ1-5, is DGGITQSPKYLFRKEGQNVTLSCEQNLNHDAMYWYRQDPGQGLRLIYYSQIVNDFQKGDIAEGYSVSREKKESFPLTVTSAQKNPTAFYLCASSSRQGNQPQHFGDGTRLSIL.

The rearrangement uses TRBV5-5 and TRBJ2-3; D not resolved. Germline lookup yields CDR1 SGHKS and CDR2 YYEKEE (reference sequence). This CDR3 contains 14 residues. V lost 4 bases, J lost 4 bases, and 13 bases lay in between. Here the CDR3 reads CASSPGGEADTQYF. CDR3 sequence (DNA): TGTGCCAGCAGCCCGGGTGGAGAGGCAGATACGCAGTATTTT.

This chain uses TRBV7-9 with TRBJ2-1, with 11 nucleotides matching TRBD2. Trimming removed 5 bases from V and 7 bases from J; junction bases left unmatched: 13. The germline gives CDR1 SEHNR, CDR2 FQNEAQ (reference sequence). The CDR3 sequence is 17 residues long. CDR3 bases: TGTGCCAGCAGCCCCCCCTTAGCGGGGGGGTCCGAGAATGAGCAGTTCTTC. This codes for CASSPPLAGGSENEQFF.

Written as DNA, the CDR3 is TGTGCCAGCTCACCTCTAGGACTAGCGGTGAACACCGGGGAGCTGTTTTTT. Its protein is CASSPLGLAVNTGELFF. This chain joins TRBV18 and TRBJ2-2, with 10 bases that match TRBD2. Losses at the gene ends were 3 bases for V and 1 base for J; bases not matched to a gene: 5. The CDR3 covers 17 residues. Germline-derived CDR1 and CDR2 are KGHSH and LQKENI.

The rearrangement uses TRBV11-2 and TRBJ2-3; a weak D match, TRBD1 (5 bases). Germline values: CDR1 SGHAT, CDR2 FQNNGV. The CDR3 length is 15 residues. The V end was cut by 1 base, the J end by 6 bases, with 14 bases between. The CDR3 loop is CASSLGQGMADTQYF. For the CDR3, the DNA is TGTGCCAGCAGCTTAGGGCAGGGTATGGCGGATACGCAGTATTTT. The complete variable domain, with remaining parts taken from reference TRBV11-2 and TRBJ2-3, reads EAGVAQSPRYKIIEKRQSVAFWCNPISGHATLYWYQQILGQGPKLLIQFQNNGVVDDSQLPKDRFSAERLKGVDSTLKIQPAKLEDSAVYLCASSLGQGMADTQYFGPGTRLTVL.